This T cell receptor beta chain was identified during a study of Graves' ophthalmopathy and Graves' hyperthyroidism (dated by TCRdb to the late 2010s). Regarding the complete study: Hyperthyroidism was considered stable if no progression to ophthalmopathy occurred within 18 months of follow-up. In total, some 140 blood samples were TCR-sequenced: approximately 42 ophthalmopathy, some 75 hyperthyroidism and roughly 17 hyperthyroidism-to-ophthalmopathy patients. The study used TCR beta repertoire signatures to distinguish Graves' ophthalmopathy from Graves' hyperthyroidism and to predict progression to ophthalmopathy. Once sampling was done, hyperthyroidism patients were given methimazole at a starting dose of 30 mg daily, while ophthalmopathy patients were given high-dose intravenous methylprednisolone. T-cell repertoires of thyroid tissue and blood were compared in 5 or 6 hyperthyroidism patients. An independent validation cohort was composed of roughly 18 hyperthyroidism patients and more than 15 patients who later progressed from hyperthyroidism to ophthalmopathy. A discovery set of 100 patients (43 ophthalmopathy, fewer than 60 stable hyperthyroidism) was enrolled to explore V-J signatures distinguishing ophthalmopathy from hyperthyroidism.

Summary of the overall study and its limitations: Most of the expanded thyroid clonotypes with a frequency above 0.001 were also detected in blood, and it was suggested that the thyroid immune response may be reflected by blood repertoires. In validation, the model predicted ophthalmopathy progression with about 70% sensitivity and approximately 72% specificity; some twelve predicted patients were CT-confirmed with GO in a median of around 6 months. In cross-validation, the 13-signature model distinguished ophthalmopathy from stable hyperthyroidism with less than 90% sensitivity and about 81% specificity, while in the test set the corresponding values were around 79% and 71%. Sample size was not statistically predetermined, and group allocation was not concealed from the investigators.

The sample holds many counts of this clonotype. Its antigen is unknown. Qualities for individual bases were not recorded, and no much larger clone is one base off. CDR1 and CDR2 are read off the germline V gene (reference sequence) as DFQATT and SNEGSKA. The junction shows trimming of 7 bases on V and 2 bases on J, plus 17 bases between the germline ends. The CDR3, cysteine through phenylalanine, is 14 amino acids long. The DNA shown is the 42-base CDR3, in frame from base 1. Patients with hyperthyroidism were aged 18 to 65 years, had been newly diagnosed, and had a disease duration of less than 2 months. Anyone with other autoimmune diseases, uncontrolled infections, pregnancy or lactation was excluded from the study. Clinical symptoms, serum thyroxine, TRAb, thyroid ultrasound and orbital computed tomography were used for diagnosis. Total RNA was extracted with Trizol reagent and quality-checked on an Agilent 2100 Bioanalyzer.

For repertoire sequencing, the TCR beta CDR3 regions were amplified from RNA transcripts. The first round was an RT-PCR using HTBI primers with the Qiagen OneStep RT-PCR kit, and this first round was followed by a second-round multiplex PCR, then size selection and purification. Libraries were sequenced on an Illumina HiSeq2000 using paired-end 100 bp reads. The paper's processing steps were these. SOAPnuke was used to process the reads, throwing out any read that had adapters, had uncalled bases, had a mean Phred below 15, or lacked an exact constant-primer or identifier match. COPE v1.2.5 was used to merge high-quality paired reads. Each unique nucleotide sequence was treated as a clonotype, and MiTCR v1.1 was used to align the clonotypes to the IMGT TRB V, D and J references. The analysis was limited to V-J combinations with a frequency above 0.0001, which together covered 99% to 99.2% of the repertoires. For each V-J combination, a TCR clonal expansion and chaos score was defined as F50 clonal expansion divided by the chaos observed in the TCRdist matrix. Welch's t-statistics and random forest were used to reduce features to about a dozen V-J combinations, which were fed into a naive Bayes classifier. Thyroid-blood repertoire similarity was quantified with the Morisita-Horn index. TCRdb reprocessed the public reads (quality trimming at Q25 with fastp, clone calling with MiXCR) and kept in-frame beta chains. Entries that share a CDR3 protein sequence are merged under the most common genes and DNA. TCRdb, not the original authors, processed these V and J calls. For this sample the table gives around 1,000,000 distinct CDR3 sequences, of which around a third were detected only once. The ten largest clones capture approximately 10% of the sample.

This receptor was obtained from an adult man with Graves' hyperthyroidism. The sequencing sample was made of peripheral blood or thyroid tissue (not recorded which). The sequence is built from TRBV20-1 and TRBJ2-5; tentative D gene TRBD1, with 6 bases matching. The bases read TGCAGTGTTCTCCTGGGACATGGACAAGAGACCCAGTACTTC. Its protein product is CSVLLGHGQETQYF.